The entry below describes one TCR beta chain. Its antigen is as yet unknown. The record originates from a study of STAT5B mutations in CD4+ large granular lymphocyte leukemia. Whole-study findings and limits: The CD4+ versus CD8+ T-LGLL clonality difference may reflect limited sample size. 8/27 top patient clones versus 2/35 control clones were TRBV06-family.

The data were produced by immunoSEQ multiplex PCR, yet TCRdb's version contains in-frame clones alone and is incomplete. The table lists about 31,000 clones, about 76% of them singletons. This CDR3 comprises 17 residues. V was clipped by 2 bases and J by 4 bases; unmatched bases: 11. CDR1 and CDR2 (germline): WSHSY, SAAADI. Control samples were healthy donors' buffy coats. The sample consisted of CD4+ T cells from blood buffy coats. The V gene is TRBV10-2, the J gene TRBJ2-1; 7 positions agree with TRBD2. This receptor was obtained from a human donor in good health. The CDR3 loop is CASSESLADPIYNEQFF. CDR3 nucleotides: TGCGCCAGCAGTGAGAGTCTAGCGGATCCCATATACAATGAGCAGTTCTTC.